The T cell receptor (beta chain) under discussion was sequenced for a study of T-cell reconstitution after alpha-beta-depleted transplantation in children. Unique molecular identifiers were incorporated when the TCRbeta library was constructed. TCRdb itself ran the PCR reads through MiXCR, one entry per CDR3 protein. This table holds approximately 490,000 distinct CDR3 sequences, around 13% found once. Germline V lookup: CDR1 LGHDT, CDR2 YNNKEL (reference sequence). Trimming cost V 0 bases and J 4 bases, with 7 bases left between them. The CDR3 is 15 residues long. This clonotype showed up just a few times.

The V call is TRBV3-1, the J call TRBJ2-6; D is unresolved. The TCR was taken from a human donor who donated a stem cell graft to a child with combined immunodeficiency. The sample here was PBMCs from the stem cell graft donor, taken from the stem cell graft. The CDR3 DNA reads as TGTGCCAGCAGCCAAGACACTACCGGGGCCAACGTCCTGACTTTC. As protein: CASSQDTTGANVLTF.